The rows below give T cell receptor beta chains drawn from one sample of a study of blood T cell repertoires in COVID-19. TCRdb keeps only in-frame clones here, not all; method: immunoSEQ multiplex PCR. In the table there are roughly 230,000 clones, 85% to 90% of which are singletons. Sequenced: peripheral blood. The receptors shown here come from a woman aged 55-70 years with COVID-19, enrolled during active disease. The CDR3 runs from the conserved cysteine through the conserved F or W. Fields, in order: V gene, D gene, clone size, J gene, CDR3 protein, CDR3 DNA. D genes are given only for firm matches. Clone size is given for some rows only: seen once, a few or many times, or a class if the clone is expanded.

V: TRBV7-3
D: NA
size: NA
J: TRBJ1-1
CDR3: CASSLTPGVGAEAFF
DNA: TGTGCCAGCAGCTTAACTCCGGGGGTCGGCGCTGAAGCTTTCTTT

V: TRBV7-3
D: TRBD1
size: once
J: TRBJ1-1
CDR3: CASSLRSGTGRTEAFF
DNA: TGTGCCAGCAGCTTACGTTCAGGGACAGGGAGGACTGAAGCTTTCTTT

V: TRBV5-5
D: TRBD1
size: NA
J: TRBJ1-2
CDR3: CASSLETGDVDGYTF
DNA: TGTGCCAGCAGCTTGGAGACAGGGGACGTTGATGGCTACACCTTC

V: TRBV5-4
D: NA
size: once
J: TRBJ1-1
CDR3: CASSLPGKGDTEAFF
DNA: TGTGCCAGCAGCTTGCCAGGGAAGGGGGACACTGAAGCTTTCTTT

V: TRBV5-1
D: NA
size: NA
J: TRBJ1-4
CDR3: CASRGTPLNEKLFF
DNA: TGCGCCAGCAGAGGGACTCCCCTCAATGAAAAACTGTTTTTT

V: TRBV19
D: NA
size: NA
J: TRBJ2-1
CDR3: CASSRGLSSYNEQFF
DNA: TGTGCCAGTAGTAGGGGCCTGAGCTCCTACAATGAGCAGTTCTTC

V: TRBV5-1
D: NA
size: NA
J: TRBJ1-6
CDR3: CASSPRESNSPLHF
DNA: TGCGCCAGCAGCCCGAGGGAGTCTAATTCACCCCTCCACTTT

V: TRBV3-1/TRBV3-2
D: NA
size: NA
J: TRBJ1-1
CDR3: CASSPTRDRRTEAFF
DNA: TGTGCCAGCAGCCCCACACGCGACAGGCGCACTGAAGCTTTCTTT

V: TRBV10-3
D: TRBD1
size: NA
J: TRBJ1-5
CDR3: CAISEGTGGNQPQHF
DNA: TGTGCCATCAGTGAGGGAACAGGGGGCAATCAGCCCCAGCATTTT

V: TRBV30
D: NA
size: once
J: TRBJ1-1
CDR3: CAWSVRVREAFF
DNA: TGTGCCTGGAGTGTACGGGTGAGGGAGGCTTTCTTT

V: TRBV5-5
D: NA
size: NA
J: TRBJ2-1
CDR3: CASSFVERATYNEQFF
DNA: TGTGCCAGCAGCTTTGTGGAGCGGGCGACTTACAATGAGCAGTTCTTC

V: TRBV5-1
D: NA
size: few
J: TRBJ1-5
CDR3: CASSPAGGRDQPQHF
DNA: TGCGCCAGCAGCCCGGCGGGGGGAAGGGATCAGCCCCAGCATTTT

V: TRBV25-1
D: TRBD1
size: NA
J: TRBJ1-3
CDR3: CASSRDSLAGNTIYF
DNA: TGTGCCAGCAGTCGGGACAGTCTGGCTGGAAACACCATATATTTT

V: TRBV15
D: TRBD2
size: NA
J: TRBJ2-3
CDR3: CATSRSRTSGTTDTQYF
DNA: TGTGCCACCAGCAGATCCCGGACTAGCGGAACCACAGATACGCAGTATTTT

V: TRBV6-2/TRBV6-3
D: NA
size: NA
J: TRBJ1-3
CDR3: CASSYGGGTGNTIYF
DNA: TGTGCCAGCAGTTACGGGGGAGGCACTGGAAACACCATATATTTT

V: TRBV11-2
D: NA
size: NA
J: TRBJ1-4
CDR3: CASMRTNGEKLFF
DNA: TGTGCCAGTATGAGGACAAATGGAGAAAAACTGTTTTTT

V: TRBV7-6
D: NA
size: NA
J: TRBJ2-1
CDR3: CASSLGRDNEQFF
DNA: TGTGCCAGCAGCTTAGGAAGAGACAATGAGCAGTTCTTC

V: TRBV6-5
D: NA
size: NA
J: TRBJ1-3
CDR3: CASSPTPSGNTIYF
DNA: TGTGCCAGCAGTCCTACTCCCTCTGGAAACACCATATATTTT

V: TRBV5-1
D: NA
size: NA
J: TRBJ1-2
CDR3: CASSFLQGTETNYGYTF
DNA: TGCGCCAGCAGCTTCCTACAGGGAACCGAAACTAACTATGGCTACACCTTC

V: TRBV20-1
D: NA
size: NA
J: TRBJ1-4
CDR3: CSASRGQNNEKLFF
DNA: TGCAGTGCTAGTAGAGGGCAGAATAATGAAAAACTGTTTTTT

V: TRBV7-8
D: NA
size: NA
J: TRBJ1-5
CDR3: CASSLARKNNQPQHF
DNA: TGTGCCAGCAGCTTAGCGCGGAAGAACAATCAGCCCCAGCATTTT

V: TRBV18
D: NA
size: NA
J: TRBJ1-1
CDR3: CASSGGQNTEAFF
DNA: TGTGCCAGCTCAGGGGGACAGAACACTGAAGCTTTCTTT

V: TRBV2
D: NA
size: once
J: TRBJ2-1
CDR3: CASNPGVNNEQFF
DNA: TGTGCCAGCAATCCGGGAGTCAACAATGAGCAGTTCTTC

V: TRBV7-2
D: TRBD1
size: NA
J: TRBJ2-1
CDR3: CASQTPGQGAGEQFF
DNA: TGTGCCAGCCAGACTCCGGGACAGGGGGCGGGTGAGCAGTTCTTC

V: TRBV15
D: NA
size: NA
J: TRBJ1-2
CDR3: CATSRDRRVGYTF
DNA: TGTGCCACCAGCAGAGATAGGAGGGTTGGCTACACCTTC

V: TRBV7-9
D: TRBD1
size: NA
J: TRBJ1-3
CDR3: CASSLSGQRTGNTIYF
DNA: TGTGCCAGCAGCTTATCGGGACAGAGAACTGGAAACACCATATATTTT

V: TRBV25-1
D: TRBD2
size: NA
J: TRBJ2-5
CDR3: CASSGGAGLQETQYF
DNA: TGTGCCAGCAGTGGGGGAGCGGGACTCCAAGAGACCCAGTACTTC

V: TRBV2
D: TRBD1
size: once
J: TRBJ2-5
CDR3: CASRDRGLQETQYF
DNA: TGTGCCAGCAGAGACAGGGGACTTCAAGAGACCCAGTACTTC

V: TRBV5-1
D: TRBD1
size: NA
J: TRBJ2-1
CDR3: CASTRQGIDNEQFF
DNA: TGCGCCAGCACGAGACAGGGCATCGACAATGAGCAGTTCTTC

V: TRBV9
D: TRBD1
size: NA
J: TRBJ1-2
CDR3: CASSARTGGPLGGYTF
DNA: TGTGCCAGCAGCGCCCGGACAGGGGGCCCTCTCGGTGGCTACACCTTC

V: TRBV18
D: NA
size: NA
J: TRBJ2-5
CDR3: CASSDGLNQETQYF
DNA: TGTGCCAGCTCAGATGGACTTAACCAAGAGACCCAGTACTTC

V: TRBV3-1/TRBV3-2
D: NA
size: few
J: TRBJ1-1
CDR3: CASSQDWGVSNTEAFF
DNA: TGTGCCAGCAGCCAAGATTGGGGGGTGAGCAACACTGAAGCTTTCTTT

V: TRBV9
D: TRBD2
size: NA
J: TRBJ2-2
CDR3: CASRVSGGDTGELFF
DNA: TGTGCCAGCAGGGTTAGCGGGGGGGACACCGGGGAGCTGTTTTTT

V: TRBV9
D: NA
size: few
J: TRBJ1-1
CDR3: CASSVELNTEAFF
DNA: TGTGCCAGCAGCGTAGAGCTGAACACTGAAGCTTTCTTT

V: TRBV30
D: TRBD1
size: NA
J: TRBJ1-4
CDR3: CALTSGGIGEKLFF
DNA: TGTGCCTTAACCTCAGGGGGCATCGGGGAAAAACTGTTTTTT

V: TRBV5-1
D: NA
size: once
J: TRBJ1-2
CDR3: CASSLDGGSYGYTF
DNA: TGCGCCAGCAGCTTGGATGGAGGGTCCTATGGCTACACCTTC

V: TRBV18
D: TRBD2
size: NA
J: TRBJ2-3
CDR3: CASSRRMTSGGGTDTQYF
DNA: TGTGCCAGCTCCCGCCGCATGACTAGCGGGGGGGGCACAGATACGCAGTATTTT

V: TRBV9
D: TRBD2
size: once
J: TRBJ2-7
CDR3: CASSVAASGGAEQYF
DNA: TGTGCCAGCAGCGTAGCAGCTAGCGGGGGGGCCGAGCAGTACTTC

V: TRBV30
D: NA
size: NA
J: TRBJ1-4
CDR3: CAWSGTATNEKLFF
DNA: TGTGCCTGGAGTGGGACAGCAACTAATGAAAAACTGTTTTTT

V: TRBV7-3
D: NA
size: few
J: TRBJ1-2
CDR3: CASSPTGLKYGYTF
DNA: TGTGCCAGCAGCCCGACAGGTCTCAAGTATGGCTACACCTTC

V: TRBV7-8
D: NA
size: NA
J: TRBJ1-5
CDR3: CASSDRTHYSNQPQHF
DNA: TGTGCCAGCAGCGACCGGACACATTATAGCAATCAGCCCCAGCATTTT

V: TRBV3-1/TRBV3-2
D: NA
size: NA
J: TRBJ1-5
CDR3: CASSQVFGGHQPQHF
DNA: TGTGCCAGCAGCCAAGTGTTTGGGGGCCATCAGCCCCAGCATTTT

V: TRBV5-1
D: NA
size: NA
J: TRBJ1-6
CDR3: CASKPGGDEPLHF
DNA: TGCGCCAGCAAACCCGGGGGGGATGAACCCCTCCACTTT

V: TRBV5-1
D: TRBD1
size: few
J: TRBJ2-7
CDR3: CASSLAPGQGYYEQYF
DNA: TGCGCCAGCAGCTTGGCACCGGGACAGGGGTACTACGAGCAGTACTTC

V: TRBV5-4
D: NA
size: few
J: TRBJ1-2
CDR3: CASSSRQAPTSYTF
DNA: TGTGCCAGCAGCTCTAGACAGGCCCCCACGAGCTACACCTTC

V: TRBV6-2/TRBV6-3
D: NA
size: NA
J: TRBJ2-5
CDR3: CASSWSRWETQYF
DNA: TGTGCCAGCAGTTGGTCTAGATGGGAGACCCAGTACTTC

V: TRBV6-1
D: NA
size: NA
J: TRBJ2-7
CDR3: CASSESGEQYF
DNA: TGTGCCAGCAGTGAAAGCGGGGAGCAGTACTTC

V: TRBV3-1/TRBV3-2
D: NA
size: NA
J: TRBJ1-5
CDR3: CASSPDSLMPQHF
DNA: TGTGCCAGCAGCCCGGACAGCCTAATGCCCCAGCATTTT

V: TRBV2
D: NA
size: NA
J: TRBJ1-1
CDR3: CASSTEETEAFF
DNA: TGTGCCAGCAGTACCGAGGAAACTGAAGCTTTCTTT

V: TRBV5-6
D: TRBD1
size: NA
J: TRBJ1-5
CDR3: CASSSRQGSQPQHF
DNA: TGTGCCAGCAGCTCCCGACAGGGAAGTCAGCCCCAGCATTTT

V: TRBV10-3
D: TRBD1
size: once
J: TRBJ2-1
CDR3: CAISTGGNEQFF
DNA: TGTGCCATCAGTACAGGGGGAAATGAGCAGTTCTTC

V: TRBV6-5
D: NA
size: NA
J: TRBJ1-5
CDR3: CASSLTGSGPQHF
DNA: TGTGCCAGCAGCCTGACAGGCTCGGGGCCCCAGCATTTT

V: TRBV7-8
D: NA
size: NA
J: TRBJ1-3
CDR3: CASSLAAETQAVGNTIYF
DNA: TGTGCCAGCAGCTTAGCCGCAGAGACCCAAGCGGTGGGAAACACCATATATTTT

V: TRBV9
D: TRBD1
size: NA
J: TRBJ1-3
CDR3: CASSVGTETTPGNTIYF
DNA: TGTGCCAGCAGCGTCGGGACAGAAACCACTCCTGGAAACACCATATATTTT

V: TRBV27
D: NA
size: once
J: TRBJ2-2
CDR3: CASSLIRATGELFF
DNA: TGTGCCAGCAGTTTAATCAGGGCCACCGGGGAGCTGTTTTTT

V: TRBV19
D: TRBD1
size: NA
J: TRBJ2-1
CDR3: CASSHYPPTGYNEQFF
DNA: TGTGCCAGTAGTCATTATCCTCCGACAGGGTACAATGAGCAGTTCTTC

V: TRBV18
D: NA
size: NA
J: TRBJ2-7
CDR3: CASSAAGAYEQYF
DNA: TGTGCCAGCTCAGCCGCCGGGGCCTACGAGCAGTACTTC

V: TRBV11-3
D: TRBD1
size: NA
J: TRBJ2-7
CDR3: CASSKVPGQGPYEQYF
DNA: TGTGCCAGCAGCAAAGTCCCGGGACAGGGACCCTACGAGCAGTACTTC